This T cell receptor beta chain was identified during a study of glioma-infiltrating T cells (dated by TCRdb to the mid-2010s). As for the study more broadly: TCR alpha- and beta-chain repertoires were sequenced from glioma tissue, non-neoplastic brain tissue and matched peripheral blood mononuclear cells. To measure divergence between tissue and blood T-cell populations, each tissue-infiltrating repertoire was compared with the peripheral blood repertoire of the same patient. The paired cohort comprised three low-grade glioma patients, about eight primary glioblastoma patients and three non-glioma patients contributing non-neoplastic brain tissue.

The iRepertoire nested amplicon-rescue multiplex PCR (arm-PCR) platform was used to amplify TCR alpha and beta CDR3 regions from RNA. The input for one-step reverse transcription and amplification was about 90-450 ng of tissue mRNA or PBMC total RNA. Following bead purification, Illumina adapters were added by a secondary multiplex PCR, and the libraries were gel-purified between 200 and 400 bp. Internal 6-nucleotide barcodes were carried by the libraries and were used for demultiplexing. Libraries were sequenced on an Illumina MiSeq with 2x220 or 2x250 nucleotide paired-end reads. As for the original processing: Paired reads were merged using FLASH 1.2.11 and aligned with BWA-MEM to the GRCh37 human genome, and TRA and TRB reads were then extracted. For V and J assignment, an IMGT-derived reference of cassette sequences and CDR3 motifs that included pseudogenes was used. Three-frame translation of reads was performed, and productive CDR3s were defined as those with a C...FGXG motif and no stop codons. A clonotype was defined as a unique combination of a V-J cassette pair and a CDR3 amino acid sequence. Reads were filtered by Hamming distance, with the threshold set by the sequence error rate of each sample in mapped regions. TCRdb reanalyzed the raw reads on its own, using fastp at Q25 for trimming and MiXCR for clone calling, and kept in-frame beta chains. Here each entry gathers all rows of one CDR3 protein and keeps the most common genes and DNA. TCRdb assigned the V and J calls; the authors' analysis was not used. The sample includes tens of thousands of distinct CDR3 sequences, with 40% observed a single time. The top ten constitute 35% to 40% of the sample.

V is shortened by 1 base, J by 9 bases, and the region joining them spans 13 bases. The CDR3 contains 15 residues, cysteine and phenylalanine counted. The entry retains the CDR3 DNA only, 45 bases that are in frame from base 1. Points the paper makes about the study in general: VJ-independent divergence between tissue and blood was below expectation in non-neoplastic patients but above expectation in all gliomas, especially low-grade gliomas. The group comparisons were based on small numbers of patients: three non-neoplastic, three low-grade glioma and about eight glioblastoma patients. Very few CDR3 sequences were found to be shared between tissue and blood, and this scarcity was attributed to high CDR3 diversity and limited sampling.

This clonotype was observed at least ten times. Its specific antigen is unknown. Base qualities are missing; no much larger clone stands one base away. The chain links TRBV12-3 or TRBV12-4 with TRBJ1-6, with the identity of the D gene unclear. This receptor was obtained from a human donor with low-grade glioma or glioblastoma, undergoing nonglioma brain surgery, or in good health (not recorded which). The sample was glioma tissue, nonneoplastic brain tissue, or PBMCs (not recorded which). The CDR3 in this case is CASSLGTPKGSPLHF. Here is the DNA: TGTGCCAGCAGTTTAGGGACTCCTAAAGGTTCACCCCTCCACTTT.